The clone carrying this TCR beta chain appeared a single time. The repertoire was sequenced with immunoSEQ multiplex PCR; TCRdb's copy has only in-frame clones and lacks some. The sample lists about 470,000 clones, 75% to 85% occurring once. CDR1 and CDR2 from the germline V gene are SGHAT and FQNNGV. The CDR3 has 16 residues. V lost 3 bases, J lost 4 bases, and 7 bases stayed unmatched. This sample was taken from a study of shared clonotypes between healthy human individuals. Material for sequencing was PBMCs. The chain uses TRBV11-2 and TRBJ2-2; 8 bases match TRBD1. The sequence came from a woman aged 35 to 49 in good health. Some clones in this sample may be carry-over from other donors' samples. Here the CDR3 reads CASSFRQGAITGELFF. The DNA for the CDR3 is TGTGCCAGCAGCTTTAGGCAGGGGGCGATCACCGGGGAGCTGTTTTTT.